The clone carrying this TCR beta chain appeared many times. Antigen unknown. The TCR beta cDNA libraries carried unique molecular identifiers. TCRdb fed the PCR reads into MiXCR, producing one record per CDR3 protein. The data contain about 430,000 distinct CDR3 sequences, about 39% of them singletons. The CDR3 consists of 14 residues. The V segment lost 6 bases and the J segment 6 bases; nucleotides outside the gene matches: 12. Germline-derived CDR1 and CDR2 are SQVTM and ANQGSEA. This sample stems from a study of post-analysis software for immune sequencing data. Findings of the study overall: When patients were compared with controls, four or five TRBV segments were more frequent, TRBV5-6, TRBV5-1 and TRBV20-1 among them.

Sequencing was performed on blood. The sequence was collected from a girl aged 2 to 9 with multiple sclerosis. This chain joins TRBV29-1 and TRBJ2-7; 9 bases are a match to TRBD1. The CDR3, as DNA: TGCAGCGTCACGGGACAGGGTGAGGTTATCGAGCAGTACTTC. It translates to CSVTGQGEVIEQYF.